The rows below give T cell receptor beta chains drawn from one sample of a study of blood T cell repertoires in COVID-19. The method was immunoSEQ multiplex PCR; TCRdb's version includes in-frame clones alone and lacks a portion of them. The data contain 160,000 or so clones, roughly 84% of them singletons. The sequenced material came from peripheral blood. Receptor source: a woman between 50 and 59 years old with COVID-19, enrolled during active disease. Both conserved end residues are part of each CDR3.

V gene	CDR3 length	J gene	CDR3 protein
TRBV4-2	15	TRBJ2-2	CASSQVQGWTGELFF
TRBV6-5	14	TRBJ2-3	CATRGQGNTDTQYF
TRBV7-6	17	TRBJ2-3	CASSSGVAGGSTDTQYF
TRBV6-5	15	TRBJ1-2	CASSYGGLKEVGYTF
TRBV28	14	TRBJ1-3	CASSYEGAGNTIYF
TRBV9	15	TRBJ2-7	CASSPGTGGYYEQYF
TRBV4-3	15	TRBJ2-7	CASSQAHSGPYEQYF
TRBV19	14	TRBJ2-1	CAIGTSGGYNEQFF
TRBV7-3	16	TRBJ1-6	CASSLTPGGEGSPLHF
TRBV7-9	14	TRBJ1-2	CASSLGLSNYGYTF
TRBV7-9	17	TRBJ2-3	CASSLVAVPGGTDTQYF
TRBV5-5	15	TRBJ1-6	CASTSSAPGNSPLHF
TRBV7-2	17	TRBJ2-3	CASSLAGTSGGADTQYF
TRBV19	13	TRBJ2-5	CASSIPGTPTQYF
TRBV28	17	TRBJ2-6	CASSRDRGLSGANVLTF